A single sample is the source of the 5 T cell receptor beta chains below, sequenced in a study of radiotherapy plus CTLA-4 blockade in lung cancer. The table came from immunoSEQ multiplex PCR; TCRdb's copy has only in-frame clones and leaves some out. Among 85,000 to 90,000 clones listed, around 84% were seen once. This specimen was peripheral blood, taken from a patient treated with radiotherapy plus ipilimumab. These receptors were taken from a human donor with non-small cell lung cancer that progressed on radiotherapy plus ipilimumab.

The chain is built from TRBV10-3 and TRBJ1-1; 7 bases fit TRBD1. The CDR3 totals 15 residues. The V gene's germline CDR1 is ENHRY and CDR2 SYGVKD. J gave up 0 bases and V 6 bases, and 7 bases lay outside the gene matches. The CDR3 region has the DNA TGTGCCATCAGGACCACAGGGGACATGAACACTGAAGCTTTCTTT. This encodes CAIRTTGDMNTEAFF.

The CDR3 DNA reads TGTGCCAGCACTCCGACAGGGGGCGACTATGGCTACACCTTC. The encoded protein is CASTPTGGDYGYTF. V usage is TRBV7-2 and J usage is TRBJ1-2; 10 bases agree with TRBD1. J gave up 3 bases and V 7 bases, and 5 bases lay outside the gene matches. The V gene's germline CDR1 is SGHTA and CDR2 FQGNSA. There are 14 residues in the CDR3. Full variable domain (remainder filled in from reference TRBV7-2 and TRBJ1-2): GAGVSQSPSNKVTEKGKDVELRCDPISGHTALYWYRQSLGQGLEFLIYFQGNSAPDKSGLPSDRFSAERTGGSVSTLTIQRTQQEDSAVYLCASTPTGGDYGYTFGSGTRLTVV.

The V call is TRBV11-3, the J call TRBJ2-1; D call uncertain. Deletions cut 4 bases from V and 3 bases from J, with 4 bases between. CDR1 is SGHNT and CDR2 is YENEEA in the germline V gene. The CDR3 sequence is 12 residues long. CDR3: CASSSDYNEQFF. In nucleotides, the CDR3 is TGTGCCAGCAGCTCCGACTACAATGAGCAGTTCTTC. The whole variable domain, filled in from reference TRBV11-3 and TRBJ2-1, reads EAGVVQSPRYKIIEKKQPVAFWCNPISGHNTLYWYLQNLGQGPELLIRYENEEAVDDSQLPKDRFSAERLKGVDSTLKIQPAELGDSAVYLCASSSDYNEQFFGPGTRLTVL.

The chain joins TRBV7-7 to TRBJ2-7; 9 nucleotides agree with TRBD1. Germline V gene lookup returns CDR1 SSHAT and CDR2 FNYEAQ (reference sequence). The CDR3 is 14 amino acids. V was clipped by 5 bases and J by 1 base; unmatched bases: 3. This CDR3 reads CASSPGTGSYEQYF. The CDR3 DNA sequence: TGTGCCAGCAGCCCGGGGACAGGGTCCTACGAGCAGTACTTC.

The chain has TRBV7-2 and TRBJ2-7; D perhaps matches TRBD2 (6 bases). Germline V gene data show CDR1 as SGHTA and CDR2 as FQGNSA. V was trimmed by 5 bases and J by 0 bases, leaving 20 bases between them. The CDR3 is 17 amino acids. The CDR3 spells CASSPIGPASASYEQYF. The CDR3 DNA sequence: TGTGCCAGCAGCCCAATCGGGCCCGCTAGCGCCTCCTACGAGCAGTACTTC.